Below, 20 T cell receptor beta chains from the same sample are listed, as sequenced in a study of T-cell memory formation after mild COVID-19. Each CDR3 protein is one row after TCRdb ran MiXCR on the 5' RACE reads. The profile covers around 430,000 distinct CDR3 sequences, with roughly 15% appearing a single time and 20% to 25% taken by the ten largest. The sample taken for sequencing was PBMCs or a T cell subset sorted from them (not recorded which). These receptors were obtained from a man younger than 35 who had mild COVID-19 (a few samples of this study predate the infection). Cell type and time point are not known.

This clonotype was seen at least ten times. The V gene is TRBV9, the J gene TRBJ2-1; TRBD2 aligns across 13 bases. Germline V CDR1 and CDR2: SGDLS, YYNGEE. CDR3 length: 15 amino acids. V shed 3 bases and J 7 bases; nucleotides not matched to a gene: 4. CDR3 nucleotides: TGTGCCAGCAGCGCGGGACTAGCGGGGTTGAATGAGCAGTTCTTC. Amino acids: CASSAGLAGLNEQFF.

This clonotype showed up just a few times. The chain carries TRBV6-2 or TRBV6-3 and TRBJ2-5; no reliable D call. Trimming left V 10 bases short and J 3 bases short, with 6 bases between. Germline loops: CDR1 MNHEY, CDR2 SVGEGT. This CDR3 comprises 10 residues. The CDR3 DNA sequence: TGTGCCACCCGGAAAGAGACCCAGTACTTC. This sequence encodes CATRKETQYF.

This clonotype has a handful of counts. The genes are TRBV19 and TRBJ1-1, with 8 bases lining up with TRBD1. The CDR3 has 14 residues. Losses at the gene ends were 6 bases for V and 4 bases for J; bases not matched to a gene: 7. CDR1 LNHDA and CDR2 SQIVND come from the germline V gene (reference sequence). This CDR3 is CASRQGQASTEAFF. DNA of the CDR3: TGTGCCAGTAGACAGGGACAGGCTTCCACTGAAGCTTTCTTT.

This clonotype has a handful of counts. This chain connects TRBV18 to TRBJ2-5; D remains unclear. This CDR3 is built from 16 residues. Germline lookup yields CDR1 KGHSH and CDR2 LQKENI. Trimming removed 3 bases at V and 1 base at J, with 15 bases between. CDR3 protein: CASSPLAGNLQETQYF. CDR3 nucleotides: TGTGCCAGCTCACCCCTCGCTGGGAACCTCCAAGAGACCCAGTACTTC. Together with reference TRBV18 and TRBJ2-5, the CDR3 gives the full variable domain: NAGVMQNPRHLVRRRGQEARLRCSPMKGHSHVYWYRQLPEEGLKFMVYLQKENIIDESGMPKERFSAEFPKEGPSILRIQQVVRGDSAAYFCASSPLAGNLQETQYFGPGTRLLVL.

This clonotype was picked up a small number of times. The chain is built from TRBV19 and TRBJ1-1; no clear D gene. This CDR3 is 11 amino acids long. The V and J ends lost 3 bases and 5 bases respectively, with 4 bases between them. Germline assignment: CDR1 LNHDA and CDR2 SQIVND (reference sequence). CDR3 protein: CASSIWTEAFF. The CDR3 DNA follows: TGTGCCAGTAGTATTTGGACTGAAGCTTTCTTT.

The gene calls are TRBV2 and TRBJ2-2; tentatively, D is TRBD2 (5 bases). V lost 6 bases, J lost 0 bases, and 11 bases lay in between. Germline V gene sequence: CDR1 SNHLY, CDR2 FYNNEI. There are 15 residues in the CDR3. This chain's CDR3 is CASRRSGTNTGELFF. CDR3 in DNA: TGTGCCAGCAGGAGGAGCGGAACGAACACCGGGGAGCTGTTTTTT.

V usage is TRBV7-3 and J usage is TRBJ2-7; 9 bases align to TRBD1. V shed 5 bases, J shed 4 bases, and the junction held 3 bases outside the gene matches. Germline CDR1 and CDR2: SGHTA and FQGTGA. This CDR3 is 13 amino acids long. The CDR3 DNA sequence: TGTGCCAGCAGCACCGGGACAGGGTACGAGCAGTACTTC. Amino acid sequence: CASSTGTGYEQYF.

This chain connects TRBV29-1 to TRBJ1-3; 9 bases are shared with TRBD1. The ends lost 6 bases at V and 7 bases at J; junction bases unmatched: 7. Germline assignment: CDR1 SQVTM and CDR2 ANQGSEA. The CDR3 runs 13 residues. The DNA for the CDR3 is TGCAGCGTCTGGGACAGGGCGGGGAACACCATATATTTT. Encoded protein: CSVWDRAGNTIYF. The variable domain in full, with the rest retrieved from reference TRBV29-1 and TRBJ1-3, is SAVISQKPSRDICQRGTSLTIQCQVDSQVTMMFWYRQQPGQSLTLIATANQGSEATYESGFVIDKFPISRPNLTFSTLTVSNMSPEDSSIYLCSVWDRAGNTIYFGEGSWLTVV.

The chain combines TRBV3-1 with TRBJ2-7, with D tentatively TRBD1 (6 bases). CDR3 size: 14 residues. In germline, CDR1 is LGHDT, CDR2 YNNKEL (reference sequence). V dropped 1 base and J dropped 7 bases, with 14 bases sitting between them. CDR3 amino acids: CASSQALRGSEQYV. In DNA form, the CDR3 reads TGTGCCAGCAGCCAAGCATTGAGGGGGAGTGAGCAGTACGTC.

In its sample, this clonotype was seen a few times. This rearrangement joins TRBV28 to TRBJ2-5; D possibly matches TRBD1 or TRBD2 (5 bases each). CDR3 length equals 11 residues. The germline V gene has CDR1 MDHEN and CDR2 SYDVKM. V lost 11 bases, J lost 4 bases, and 11 bases lay in between. The CDR3 bases are TGTGCCGCCCGGGGCGCAGAGACCCAGTACTTC. Translating gives CAARGAETQYF.

In this sample, this clonotype turned up a few times. This chain links TRBV4-1 with TRBJ1-2; a possible D gene is TRBD1 (5 bases). CDR1 MGHRA and CDR2 YSYEKL come from the germline V gene. The V gene lost 5 bases and the J gene lost 5 bases, with 15 bases spanning the gap. The CDR3 totals 14 residues. In DNA, the CDR3 is TGCGCCAGCAGCAAACAGGATGATACATATGGCTACACCTTC. It specifies CASSKQDDTYGYTF.

J is TRBJ2-1 and V is TRBV3-1; possibly TRBD1 for D (5 bases). Per the germline V gene, CDR1 is LGHDT and CDR2 is YNNKEL (reference sequence). The V gene lost 2 bases and the J gene lost 8 bases, with 19 bases spanning the gap. This CDR3 region has 16 residues. The CDR3 DNA reads TGTGCCAGCAGCCAATTTTTGGGGCAGGGCAATGATGAGCAGTTCTTC. Translated, it gives CASSQFLGQGNDEQFF.

This chain links TRBV20-1 with TRBJ1-4; TRBD1 is a possible D gene (6 bases). The CDR3 has 14 residues. Germline lookup yields CDR1 DFQATT and CDR2 SNEGSKA (reference sequence). V shed 6 bases and J shed 7 bases, with 18 bases lying between them. The CDR3 DNA is TGCAGTGCCGATAATGCTGGGGGCGGTGAAAAACTGTTTTTT. Its protein is CSADNAGGGEKLFF.

Only a few counts were recorded for this clonotype. The chain joins TRBV7-3 to TRBJ1-6; weak D call: TRBD1 (5 bases). CDR1 and CDR2 (germline): SGHTA, FQGTGA. Trimming cost V 5 bases and J 8 bases, with 10 bases left between them. The CDR3 contains 13 residues. The CDR3 DNA reads TGTGCCAGCAGCGCTGACAGATATTCACCCCTCCACTTT. Its translation: CASSADRYSPLHF.

This chain links TRBV20-1 with TRBJ2-1; the D gene is possibly TRBD2 (6 bases). Germline V gene lookup returns CDR1 DFQATT and CDR2 SNEGSKA (reference sequence). CDR3 length equals 15 residues. Trimming took off 0 bases at V and 5 bases at J, with 14 bases between the two ends. This CDR3 is CSARDWDGGHNEQFF. CDR3 DNA sequence: TGCAGTGCTAGAGATTGGGACGGGGGTCACAATGAGCAGTTCTTC.

The chain joins TRBV19 to TRBJ2-3; 10 bases match TRBD1. This CDR3 region has 15 residues. Germline V gene data show CDR1 as LNHDA and CDR2 as SQIVND (reference sequence). The V segment lost 7 bases and the J segment 6 bases; nucleotides outside the gene matches: 10. The chain's CDR3 is CASNGRDRGVDTQYF. CDR3 nucleotides: TGTGCCAGTAATGGCCGGGACAGGGGAGTGGATACGCAGTATTTT.

This chain joins TRBV11-2 and TRBJ2-1; either TRBD1 or TRBD2 may fit D (7 bases each). Germline loops: CDR1 SGHAT, CDR2 FQNNGV. There are 12 residues in the CDR3. V was trimmed by 5 bases and J by 8 bases, leaving 10 bases between them. CDR3 in DNA: TGTGCCAGCAGCCAGGGGGGGGATGAGCAGTTCTTC. As protein: CASSQGGDEQFF.

This clonotype has a handful of counts. The chain couples TRBV12-3 or TRBV12-4 to TRBJ1-2; tentatively, D is TRBD1 (5 bases). V lost 3 bases and J lost 4, with 12 bases in between. The CDR3 runs 14 residues. The CDR3 protein is CASSFERGSYGYTF. DNA for the CDR3: TGTGCCAGCAGTTTCGAAAGGGGCTCCTATGGCTACACCTTC.

This clonotype showed up just a few times. This chain links TRBV6-5 with TRBJ2-1; TRBD2 aligns across 12 bases. The germline CDR1 and CDR2 sequences are MNHEY and SVGAGI. The CDR3 is made up of 17 amino acids. Trimming removed 0 bases from V and 0 bases from J; junction bases left unmatched: 0. DNA for the CDR3: TGTGCCAGCAGTTACTCGACTAGCGGGGGCTCCTACAATGAGCAGTTCTTC. Its protein product is CASSYSTSGGSYNEQFF.

This rearrangement joins TRBV30 to TRBJ2-2, with D unresolved. The CDR3 runs 14 residues. CDR1 GTSNPN and CDR2 SVGIG come from the germline V gene (reference sequence). Trimming removed 0 bases from V and 2 bases from J, with 7 bases in between. The CDR3 nucleotides are TGTGCCTGGAGTGTCGCAGTAAACACCGGGGAGCTGTTTTTT. This gives the protein CAWSVAVNTGELFF.